The 17 T cell receptor beta chains reported below all come from one sample, sequenced in a study of blood T cell repertoires in COVID-19. This table comes from immunoSEQ multiplex PCR, and its TCRdb copy is limited to in-frame clones, with some not included. This repertoire shows about 400,000 clones, 70% to 90% found once; its top ten account for around 0.91%. Sequenced material: PBMCs or T cells enriched from blood (not recorded which). These receptors all come from a young woman with acute COVID-19.

The chain's CDR3 is CASSIDTEAYAAFF. CDR3 nucleotides: TGTGCCAGTAGTATAGATACGGAGGCTTATGCGGCTTTCTTT. V usage is TRBV19 and J usage is TRBJ1-1; D unclear. CDR1 LNHDA and CDR2 SQIVND come from the germline V gene (reference sequence). This CDR3 has 14 amino acids. Trimming cost V 0 bases and J 11 bases, with 16 bases left between them.

The chain combines TRBV10-3 with TRBJ1-2, with 7 positions matching TRBD1. V dropped 3 bases and J dropped 3; count of bases not matched to a gene: 1. CDR1 ENHRY and CDR2 SYGVKD come from the germline V gene. This CDR3 spans 13 amino acids. The CDR3 bases are TGTGCCATCAGTGAAGGACAGGACTATGGCTACACCTTC. Amino acid sequence: CAISEGQDYGYTF.

The chain is built from TRBV10-3 and TRBJ1-2; no firm D call. The CDR3 is 17 amino acids. V was clipped by 2 bases and J by 1 base, with 17 bases between them. Looked up from germline, CDR1 is ENHRY and CDR2 is SYGVKD. The CDR3 DNA sequence: TGTGCCATCAGTGAGAGGCGGTGGGTGTCTGTTAACTATGGCTACACCTTC. Protein product: CAISERRWVSVNYGYTF.

J is TRBJ1-2 and V is TRBV4-1; 9 bases are shared with TRBD1. V lost 7 bases and J lost 7; bases outside the gene matches: 10. This CDR3 has 14 residues. Germline V gene lookup returns CDR1 MGHRA and CDR2 YSYEKL. The CDR3 spells CASTTTGGKGGYTF. CDR3 nucleotides: TGCGCCAGCACCACGACAGGGGGAAAGGGTGGCTACACCTTC.

The gene calls are TRBV5-1 and TRBJ2-2; 8 bases agree with TRBD1. The ends lost 4 bases at V and 3 bases at J; junction bases unmatched: 11. This CDR3 spans 17 amino acids. The germline V gene has CDR1 SGHRS and CDR2 YFSETQ. The DNA for the CDR3 is TGCGCCAGCAGCCGGAATCCAGGGGGCTATGACACCGGGGAGCTGTTTTTT. It is translated as CASSRNPGGYDTGELFF.

The rearrangement uses TRBV4-1 and TRBJ1-5, with D perhaps matching TRBD1 (5 bases). The CDR3 contains 16 residues. Trimming shortened V by 0 bases and J by 0 bases, and 9 bases separated the two germline ends. Germline V gives CDR1 MGHRA, CDR2 YSYEKL. Written as DNA, the CDR3 is TGCGCCAGCAGCCAAGATCCAGGGATTAGCAATCAGCCCCAGCATTTT. It yields the protein CASSQDPGISNQPQHF.

The CDR3 coding sequence is TGTGCCAGCAGCGTAGATACAGGGGGCGGTGGTGAAGCTTTCTTT. It is translated as CASSVDTGGGGEAFF. The chain employs TRBV9 and TRBJ1-1, with 9 bases lining up with TRBD1. Germline values: CDR1 SGDLS, CDR2 YYNGEE. There are 15 residues in the CDR3. The V and J ends lost 0 bases and 7 bases, in that order; junction bases with no gene match: 7.

This sequence joins TRBV7-2 and TRBJ1-1, with D perhaps matching TRBD1 (6 bases). Germline CDR1 and CDR2: SGHTA and FQGNSA. This CDR3 has 14 residues. Trimming took 1 base from V and 4 from J, leaving 10 bases between them. CDR3 region: CASSLEAGVTEAFF. As DNA, the CDR3 is TGTGCCAGCAGCTTAGAGGCAGGGGTCACTGAAGCTTTCTTT. The full variable domain, in which reference TRBV7-2 and TRBJ1-1 provide the parts outside the CDR3, is GAGVSQSPSNKVTEKGKDVELRCDPISGHTALYWYRQSLGQGLEFLIYFQGNSAPDKSGLPSDRFSAERTGGSVSTLTIQRTQQEDSAVYLCASSLEAGVTEAFFGQGTRLTVV.

The genes are TRBV6-5 and TRBJ1-2, with 9 bases identical to TRBD1. After removal of 5 bases from V and 8 bases from J, the junction contained 6 bases not matched to a gene. Germline CDR1 reads MNHEY; CDR2 reads SVGAGI. The CDR3 has 13 amino acids. The CDR3 nucleotides are TGTGCCAGCAGTCGGGACAGGGTACTCGGCTACACCTTC. Its translation: CASSRDRVLGYTF.

The chain links TRBV7-3 to TRBJ2-3; D might be TRBD1 (5 bases). CDR1 is SGHTA, CDR2 FQGTGA, per germline. The CDR3 spans 12 residues. V gave up 6 bases and J gave up 5 bases, with 9 bases separating them. The CDR3 region is CASRLQEDTQYF. CDR3 coding DNA: TGTGCCAGCAGGTTACAGGAAGATACGCAGTATTTT.

This chain uses TRBV23-1 with TRBJ2-1, with D maybe TRBD2 (6 bases). TRBV23-1 is an ORF, and what it does is uncertain. The CDR3 is made up of 13 amino acids. Trimming shortened V by 7 bases and J by 13 bases, and 20 bases separated the two germline ends. The CDR3 sequence is CASKVGLFIPQFF. DNA of the CDR3: TGCGCCAGCAAAGTGGGACTGTTTATCCCCCAGTTCTTC.

This chain links TRBV23-1 with TRBJ1-5; maybe TRBD1 (5 bases). TRBV23-1 is an ORF, with its function uncertain. The V and J ends lost 4 bases and 7 bases respectively, with 14 bases between them. The CDR3 consists of 14 residues. The CDR3 loop is CASSPIQRGQPQHF. CDR3 bases: TGCGCCAGCAGTCCGATCCAGCGGGGCCAGCCCCAGCATTTT.

The chain combines TRBV13 with TRBJ2-1; the match to TRBD1 covers 9 bases. V lost 0 bases to trimming and J lost 5 bases; unmatched junction nucleotides: 8. This CDR3 contains 17 residues. Germline-derived CDR1 and CDR2 are PRHDT and FYEKMQ (reference sequence). CDR3 DNA: TGTGCCAGCAGCTTAGGCCTAGTTGGGACAGGGCACAATGAGCAGTTCTTC. Its translation: CASSLGLVGTGHNEQFF.

This chain connects TRBV10-3 to TRBJ2-1, with D possibly being TRBD1 (6 bases). The CDR3 is 12 residues long. The germline CDR1 and CDR2 sequences are ENHRY and SYGVKD. Trimming removed 4 bases from V and 7 bases from J, with 8 bases in between. The CDR3 bases are TGTGCCATCAGTGGGACAGCAAATGAGCAGTTCTTC. Amino acids: CAISGTANEQFF.

This sequence joins TRBV11-2 and TRBJ1-1, with 8 bases lining up with TRBD1. Unmatched junction bases numbered 4, after V lost 5 bases and J lost 2 bases. Germline V gene lookup returns CDR1 SGHAT and CDR2 FQNNGV. The CDR3 extends over 14 amino acids. CDR3 sequence reads: CASSRGQGNTEAFF. CDR3 coding DNA: TGTGCCAGCAGCCGTGGACAGGGAAACACTGAAGCTTTCTTT.

The chain couples TRBV5-1 to TRBJ2-7; 9 positions match TRBD1. This CDR3 region has 15 residues. V shed 1 base, J shed 6 bases, and the junction held 8 bases outside the gene matches. Germline values: CDR1 SGHRS, CDR2 YFSETQ. The CDR3 nucleotides read TGCGCCAGCAGCTTGTTGGGACAGGGTCATGGCGAGCAGTACTTC. The encoded protein is CASSLLGQGHGEQYF.

The rearrangement uses TRBV7-3 and TRBJ1-2, with 7 nucleotides matching TRBD1. The CDR3 runs 15 residues. Germline V gene data show CDR1 as SGHTA and CDR2 as FQGTGA. The ends lost 4 bases at V and 3 bases at J; junction bases unmatched: 8. The DNA for the CDR3 is TGTGCCAGCAGCTCAGGGGGGACAGCCTACTATGGCTACACCTTC. Translating gives CASSSGGTAYYGYTF.